This T cell receptor beta chain was captured by sequencing in a study of neurological immune-mediated disorders. In TCRdb, the 5' RACE reads were re-called with MiXCR into one record per CDR3 protein. The sample includes 60,000 to 85,000 distinct CDR3 sequences, approximately 5% seen only once; the top ten take roughly 2.4%. The CDR3 runs to 14 residues. With V trimmed by 7 bases and J by 7 bases, 8 bases remained unmatched. CDR1 and CDR2 (germline): KGHDR, SFDVKD. This chain uses TRBV24-1 with TRBJ2-1; 8 nucleotides agree with TRBD2. The source of this sequence is a woman aged 25 to 39 with multiple sclerosis. The sequenced sample consisted of PBMCs. This CDR3 reads CATRSIGGANEQFF. The CDR3 DNA reads as TGTGCCACCAGGTCTATCGGGGGGGCAAATGAGCAGTTCTTC.